Included here is one TCR beta chain sequence, with context. No cognate antigen has been identified for it. Within one base of it there is no much larger clone, and no base qualities were kept. Participants were included only if at least one PBMC sample before ART initiation and at least two post-ART samples were available. Treatment was received in the United States of America by all participants with HIV. Before DNA extraction, cryopreserved samples of roughly 0.9-10 million PBMC were thawed and then washed. At the time of the earliest PBMC sample, participants with HIV were aged between roughly 23 and 60 years. Each participant contributed PBMC samples from 1-4 timepoints before ART initiation and 2-8 timepoints after ART initiation, with a median of 7 samples. For every participant, serial HIV viral load, CD4+ T-cell count, ART history and demographic data were obtained. A Qiagen kit on a QIAcube was used to extract genomic DNA from unsorted PBMC, with samples processed in batches of 12.

Sequencing of the TRB variable region was done with the immunoSEQ hsTCRB v3.0 assay at survey level resolution. The targeted TRB sequencing depth was roughly 40,000-55,000 T-cell genomes per sample. An Illumina MiSeq with a v3 150-cycle kit was used to sequence the pooled TRB libraries. The original methods were these. Analysis of repertoires was carried out in R inside a reproducible Nextflow workflow spanning QC, data transformation and analysis. LymphoSeq2, an R package for exploring AIRR-Seq data, was used to implement the custom analyses. A few samples that yielded fewer than 5000 total TRB sequences were excluded, so that approximately 170 HIV repertoires were analyzed. Of the approximately 190 retained HIV repertoires, approximately 57 were collected before and more than 120 after ART initiation. Repertoires were downsampled to 5000 TRB nucleotide sequences, with summary statistics averaged over 100 downsampling iterations. TRB sequences were retained for analysis only if CDR3 regions of at least seven amino acids were present. A Shannon entropy-derived clonality score and the Gini coefficient were used to measure diversity. Repertoire networks linked the top 5000 CDR3 amino acid sequences whenever two sequences differed by an edit distance of one. For TRB CDR3 amino acid sequences, GLIPH2 was used to predict antigen specificity groups and MHC restriction. CDR3 amino acid sequences were matched against VDJdb and McPAS-TCR to flag known CMV, EBV, HIV or tissue antigen associations. Pre-ART, post-ART and control groups were compared with Wilcoxon signed-rank tests and Holm-Bonferroni correction. The immuneACCESS repertoire file appears here via TCRdb, limited to in-frame rearrangements. These files lack a portion of the clones; in checked studies, under half of the deficit traces to unresolved V genes, and the cause of the others is not known. V and J calls and clone size come straight from that table; D and trimming were deduced from the DNA. The sample yields more than 25,000 clones; about 98% were counted once. The top ten clones comprise under 2.5% of the sample.

The sample originates from a study of long-term antiretroviral therapy in people with HIV (dated by TCRdb to the early 2020s). Looking at the study overall: Collection of the earliest samples took place about a decade ahead of the 2015 WHO recommendation for immediate ART, at a time when ART was typically delayed until CD4 counts fell. No cross-contamination during QIAcube processing was shown when test extractions of a monoclonal T-cell line were performed alongside 25 to 35 polyclonal samples. Among the 30 or so participants with HIV, fewer than twelve were female. This retrospective serial study examined whether starting ART and sustained HIV suppression were associated with changes in the composition and diversity of the TRB repertoire in peripheral blood. A total of 150 to 200 cryopreserved PBMC samples came from around 30 adults with confirmed HIV infection and were collected serially over a mean of approximately six years (range 1-12). Overall study outcomes, separate from this receptor: Starting ART was linked to a significant rise in TRB diversity, yet even after long-term ART the diversity remained significantly lower than in transplant donor controls. Unsorted PBMC were profiled instead of sorted CD4+ and CD8+ T cells because pre-ART samples had limited cell numbers. The repertoire was dominated across all time points by expanded TRB clones identified before ART initiation, although this dominance was seen to fluctuate and to decrease in many PLHIV after ART. The samples span the years 2004 to 2017, and the ART regimens used may be less effective than current regimens. Narrower CDR3 length ranges were observed in HIV repertoires than in controls, and an antigen-experienced repertoire with only a slight naive shift after ART was suggested by the network structure. Inferences about post-ART repertoire changes are limited because no data were available on ART adherence, viral resistance or therapy changes. Because PBMC availability was limited, only the TCR beta chain was sequenced, with no alpha chain pairing.

The CDR3 runs 15 residues from the cysteine to the phenylalanine. The retained sequence is limited to the CDR3, 45 bases, with the frame set at the first base. According to the germline V gene (reference sequence), CDR1 reads LNHDA and CDR2 reads SQIVND. Relative to germline, V is 3 bases shorter and J is 8 bases shorter, with 16 bases between their ends. This clonotype was obtained from a young man with HIV. The sequenced sample was unsorted PBMCs, obtained 7.6 years after starting antiretroviral therapy. The chain is encoded by TRBV19 joined to TRBJ1-4, with the D gene call left open. CDR3 protein: CASSILHRGQEKLFF. The DNA sequence reads TGTGCCAGTAGTATTCTCCACCGGGGTCAGGAAAAACTGTTTTTT.